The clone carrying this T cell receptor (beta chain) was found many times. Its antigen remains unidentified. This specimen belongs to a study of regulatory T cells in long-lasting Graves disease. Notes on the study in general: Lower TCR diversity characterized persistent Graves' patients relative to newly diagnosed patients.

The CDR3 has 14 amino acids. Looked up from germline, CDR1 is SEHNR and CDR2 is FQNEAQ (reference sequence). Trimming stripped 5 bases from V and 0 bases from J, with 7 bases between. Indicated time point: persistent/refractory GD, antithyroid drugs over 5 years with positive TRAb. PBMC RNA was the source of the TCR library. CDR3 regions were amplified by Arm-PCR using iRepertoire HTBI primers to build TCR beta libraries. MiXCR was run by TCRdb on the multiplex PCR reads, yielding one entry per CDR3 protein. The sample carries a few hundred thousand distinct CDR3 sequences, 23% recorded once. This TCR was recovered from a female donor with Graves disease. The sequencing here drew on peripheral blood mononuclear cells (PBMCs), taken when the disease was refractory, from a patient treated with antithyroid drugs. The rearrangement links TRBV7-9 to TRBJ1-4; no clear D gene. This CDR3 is CASSVTTTNEKLFF. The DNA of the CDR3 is TGTGCCAGCAGCGTGACTACAACTAATGAAAAACTGTTTTTT.